What follows are 2 T cell receptor beta chains derived from one specimen sequenced in a study of blood T cell repertoires in COVID-19. Using immunoSEQ multiplex PCR, the repertoire was profiled, and TCRdb retains in-frame clones only, with some absent. This table holds more than 80,000 clones, 82% found once. Sequenced sample: peripheral blood. All receptors derive from a man in his fifties with active or convalescent COVID-19.

The chain couples TRBV11-3 to TRBJ2-3, with TRBD2 matching over 8 bases. The germline V gene has CDR1 SGHNT and CDR2 YENEEA. This CDR3 region has 15 residues. V gave up 0 bases and J gave up 6 bases; unmatched junction bases: 5. CDR3 bases: TGTGCCAGCAGCTTAGATGTAGCGGGGTGGGATACGCAGTATTTT. Translated, it gives CASSLDVAGWDTQYF.

V is TRBV3-1 (or the pseudogene TRBV3-2) and J is TRBJ1-4; D is perhaps TRBD1 (6 bases). From germline, CDR1 is LGHDT and CDR2 YNNKEL (reference sequence). This CDR3 contains 14 residues. The V and J ends lost 4 bases and 8 bases respectively, with 14 bases between them. Here the CDR3 reads CASSPGEGREKLFF. In nucleotides, the CDR3 is TGTGCCAGCAGCCCAGGGGAAGGACGGGAAAAACTGTTTTTT.